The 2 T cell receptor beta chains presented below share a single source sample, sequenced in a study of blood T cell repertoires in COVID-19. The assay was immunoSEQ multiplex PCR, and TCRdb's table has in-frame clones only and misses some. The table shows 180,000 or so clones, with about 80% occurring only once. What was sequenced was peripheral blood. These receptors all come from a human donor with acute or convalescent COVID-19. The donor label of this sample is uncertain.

CDR3 in amino acids: CASSPIGGAFF. CDR3 nucleotide sequence: TGTGCCAGCAGCCCGATCGGGGGAGCTTTCTTT. This chain uses TRBV14 with TRBJ1-1, with D perhaps TRBD1 (5 bases). Germline loops: CDR1 SGHDN, CDR2 FVKESK. Between the trimmed V and J ends, which lost 4 bases and 10 bases, there was a span of 10 bases. CDR3 length: 11 residues. The full variable domain, rest sourced from reference TRBV14 and TRBJ1-1, is EAGVTQFPSHSVIEKGQTVTLRCDPISGHDNLYWYRRVMGKEIKFLLHFVKESKQDESGMPNNRFLAERTGGTYSTLKVQPAELEDSGVYFCASSPIGGAFFGQGTRLTVV.

CDR3 residues: CASSPGARRGYTF. Here the CDR3 DNA reads TGTGCCAGCAGCCCAGGGGCCCGACGCGGCTACACCTTC. The rearrangement uses TRBV11-1 and TRBJ1-2; maybe TRBD1 (6 bases). V was pared by 5 bases and J by 8 bases, with 15 bases between. This CDR3 contains 13 residues. Germline CDR1 SGHAT, CDR2 FQDESV (reference sequence).